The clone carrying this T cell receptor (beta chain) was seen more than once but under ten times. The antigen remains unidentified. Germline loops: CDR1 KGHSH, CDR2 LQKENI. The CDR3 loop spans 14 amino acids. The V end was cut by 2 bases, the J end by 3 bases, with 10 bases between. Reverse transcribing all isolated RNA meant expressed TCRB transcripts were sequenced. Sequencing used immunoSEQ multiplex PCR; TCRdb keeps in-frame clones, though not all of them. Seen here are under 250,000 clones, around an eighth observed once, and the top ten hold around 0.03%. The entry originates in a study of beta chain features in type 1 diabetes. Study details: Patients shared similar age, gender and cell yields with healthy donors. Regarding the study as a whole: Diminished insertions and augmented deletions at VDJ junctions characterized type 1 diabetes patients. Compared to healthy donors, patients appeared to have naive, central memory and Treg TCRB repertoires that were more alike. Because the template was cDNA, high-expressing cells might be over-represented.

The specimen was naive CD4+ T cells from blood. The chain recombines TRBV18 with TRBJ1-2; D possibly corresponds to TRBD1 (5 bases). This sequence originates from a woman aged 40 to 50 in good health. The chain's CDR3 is CASSPGGGDYGYTF. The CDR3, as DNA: TGTGCCAGCTCACCAGGAGGAGGGGACTATGGCTACACCTTC.